This T cell receptor beta chain was sequenced for a study of blood T cell repertoires in COVID-19. This clone has a handful of counts. Per the original data handling: For nucleated cells, counts were estimated from reference gene primer amplification. The protocol was immunoSEQ multiplex PCR, while the TCRdb copy is restricted to in-frame clones and leaves out a portion. V, J and clone size are taken as reported in that table, and D and trimming were inferred from the DNA itself. The data hold over 200,000 clones, with around 80% observed a single time. Per the germline V gene, CDR1 is LNHDA and CDR2 is SQIVND (reference sequence). With 5 bases clipped from V and 0 bases from J, the junction kept 10 bases outside the gene matches. This CDR3 has 19 residues.

The chain uses TRBV19 and TRBJ2-3; 14 nucleotides match TRBD2. This TCR came from a man in his forties with active or convalescent COVID-19. The sequenced sample was peripheral blood. The CDR3 spells CASSHGLAGGILSTDTQYF. In DNA, the CDR3 is TGTGCCAGTAGTCACGGACTAGCGGGGGGTATACTTAGCACAGATACGCAGTATTTT.